This passage covers 22 T cell receptor beta chains from one sample sequenced in a study of blood T cell repertoires in COVID-19. Method: immunoSEQ multiplex PCR; TCRdb's copy keeps in-frame clones and lacks some. This sample has about 300,000 clones, with 80% to 90% found just once. What was sequenced was PBMCs or T cells enriched from blood (not recorded which). These receptors were taken from a woman aged 18-35 years who had recovered from COVID-19.

V gene TRBV9 combines with J gene TRBJ2-1; 10 bases agree with TRBD2. The CDR3 is 17 residues long. Looked up from germline, CDR1 is SGDLS and CDR2 is YYNGEE. With 1 base clipped from V and 8 bases from J, the junction kept 12 bases outside the gene matches. In DNA, the CDR3 is TGTGCCAGCAGCGTACCTTCTAGCGGGAGCTCTCGCGATGAGCAGTTCTTC. Amino acids: CASSVPSSGSSRDEQFF.

The rearrangement uses TRBV3-1 (or the pseudogene TRBV3-2) and TRBJ1-3; D gene ambiguous. This CDR3 contains 15 residues. The V gene's germline CDR1 is LGHDT and CDR2 YNNKEL (reference sequence). Trimming left V 0 bases short and J 0 bases short, with 6 bases between. The CDR3 sequence: CASSQDPYSGNTIYF. The CDR3 DNA is TGTGCCAGCAGCCAAGATCCCTACTCTGGAAACACCATATATTTT.

The genes are TRBV19 and TRBJ1-3, with 7 positions matching TRBD1. Germline-derived CDR1 and CDR2 are LNHDA and SQIVND (reference sequence). V dropped 4 bases and J dropped 3; count of bases not matched to a gene: 3. The CDR3 runs 14 residues. The CDR3: CASSTGQVGNTIYF. Here the CDR3 DNA reads TGTGCCAGTAGTACAGGACAGGTTGGAAACACCATATATTTT.

The chain is built from TRBV27 and TRBJ1-2, with 9 bases that match TRBD1. The CDR3 is made up of 17 amino acids. CDR1 and CDR2 (germline): MNHEY, SMNVEV (reference sequence). V shed 10 bases, J shed 7 bases, and the junction held 22 bases outside the gene matches. CDR3 sequence: CATSGGLRGQGSSGYTF. CDR3 coding DNA: TGTGCCACCTCGGGAGGGTTGCGCGGACAGGGGTCGAGTGGCTACACCTTC.

This chain connects TRBV27 to TRBJ2-3; D remains unclear. CDR1 and CDR2 (germline): MNHEY, SMNVEV (reference sequence). The CDR3 totals 15 residues. V lost 1 base to trimming and J lost 3 bases, with 11 bases between them. The CDR3 sequence: CASSLLVDGTDTQYF. CDR3 DNA sequence: TGTGCCAGCAGTTTATTGGTAGACGGGACAGATACGCAGTATTTT.

CDR3 protein: CASSQDRIYGYTF. Written as DNA, the CDR3 is TGTGCCAGCAGCCAGGACAGGATCTATGGCTACACCTTC. The chain links TRBV28 to TRBJ1-2, with 7 bases identical to TRBD1. V shed 6 bases, J shed 4 bases, and the junction held 5 bases outside the gene matches. The CDR3 length is 13 residues. Germline assignment: CDR1 MDHEN and CDR2 SYDVKM.

CDR3 sequence reads: CASSENYRKETQYF. CDR3 nucleotides: TGTGCCAGCAGTGAAAATTACAGGAAAGAGACCCAGTACTTC. The rearrangement links TRBV6-1 to TRBJ2-5, with D possibly TRBD1 on 5 matching bases. The V and J ends lost 2 bases and 3 bases respectively, with 10 bases between them. This CDR3 has 14 amino acids. Germline V gene sequence: CDR1 MNHNS, CDR2 SASEGT.

The V and J genes are TRBV6-5 and TRBJ2-4; unclear D gene. The germline gives CDR1 MNHEY, CDR2 SVGAGI. The CDR3 sequence is 11 residues long. V was pared by 8 bases and J by 3 bases, with 5 bases between. CDR3: CASFGKNIQYF. Written as DNA, the CDR3 is TGTGCCAGCTTCGGCAAAAACATTCAGTACTTC.

CDR3 loop: CASSLTGQGETQYF. CDR3 coding DNA: TGTGCCAGCAGCTTAACGGGGCAGGGGGAGACCCAGTACTTC. This chain connects TRBV7-3 to TRBJ2-5; a possible D gene is TRBD1 (6 bases). CDR1 and CDR2 from the germline V gene are SGHTA and FQGTGA. Between the trimmed V and J ends, which lost 0 bases and 5 bases, there was a span of 10 bases. The CDR3 has 14 residues.

In DNA form, the CDR3 reads TGCGCCAGCAGCCAACCGACTAGAAAGGACAATGAGCAGTTCTTC. Translating gives CASSQPTRKDNEQFF. The chain uses TRBV4-1 and TRBJ2-1; D is possibly TRBD2 (6 bases). The CDR3 is 15 amino acids. The germline CDR1 and CDR2 sequences are MGHRA and YSYEKL. The germline V and J ends were trimmed by 2 bases and 5 bases, with 13 bases remaining between them.

The V gene is TRBV30, the J gene TRBJ2-7; 12 nucleotides agree with TRBD1. Germline V lookup: CDR1 GTSNPN, CDR2 SVGIG (reference sequence). The CDR3 has 13 residues. V lost 8 bases to trimming and J lost 4 bases; unmatched junction nucleotides: 6. CDR3 sequence: CATGGQGAYEQYF. Written as DNA, the CDR3 is TGTGCCACTGGGGGACAGGGGGCTTACGAGCAGTACTTC. Combining the CDR3 with reference TRBV30 and TRBJ2-7 gives the whole variable domain SQTIHQWPATLVQPVGSPLSLECTVEGTSNPNLYWYRQAAGRGLQLLFYSVGIGQISSEVPQNLSASRPQDRQFILSSKKLLLSDSGFYLCATGGQGAYEQYFGPGTRLTVT.

The chain links TRBV2 to TRBJ1-1, with D tentatively TRBD1 (5 bases). Germline loops: CDR1 SNHLY, CDR2 FYNNEI. The CDR3 sequence is 13 residues long. V lost 4 bases, J lost 7 bases, and 13 bases lay in between. The CDR3: CASSVMGTGEAFF. CDR3 bases: TGTGCCAGCAGTGTAATGGGAACAGGTGAAGCTTTCTTT.

The chain carries TRBV18 and TRBJ1-2, with a tentative D call TRBD1 (5 bases). V lost 2 bases to trimming and J lost 1 base, with 14 bases between them. The germline V gene has CDR1 KGHSH and CDR2 LQKENI. The CDR3 extends over 16 amino acids. The CDR3 here is CASSPKAPDINYGYTF. The CDR3 DNA is TGTGCCAGCTCACCAAAGGCTCCGGACATTAACTATGGCTACACCTTC.

The V gene is TRBV12-3 or TRBV12-4, the J gene TRBJ2-5; 10 positions match TRBD1. Trimming cost V 5 bases and J 5 bases; bases outside gene matches: 2. CDR3 size: 13 residues. CDR3 bases: TGTGCCAGCAGTAGGGACAGGGGCGAGACCCAGTACTTC. The encoded protein is CASSRDRGETQYF.

The chain carries TRBV5-1 and TRBJ1-2; 7 bases are a match to TRBD1. This CDR3 is built from 15 residues. The germline gives CDR1 SGHRS, CDR2 YFSETQ. With 4 bases clipped from V and 7 bases from J, the junction kept 13 bases outside the gene matches. Here the CDR3 reads CASSAGQTGIGGYTF. Here the CDR3 DNA reads TGCGCCAGCAGCGCGGGCCAGACAGGGATCGGTGGCTACACCTTC.

The V call is TRBV30, the J call TRBJ1-2, with TRBD1 matching over 7 bases. The length of the CDR3 is 15 residues. Germline V CDR1 and CDR2: GTSNPN, SVGIG (reference sequence). V lost 2 bases and J lost 8; bases outside the gene matches: 14. CDR3 residues: CAWSTPGDRDWGYTF. The DNA for the CDR3 is TGTGCCTGGAGTACCCCCGGCGACAGGGATTGGGGCTACACCTTC.

The chain is built from TRBV5-1 and TRBJ1-3; a weak D match, TRBD1 (6 bases). Germline values: CDR1 SGHRS, CDR2 YFSETQ. This CDR3 has 17 residues. V lost 0 bases and J lost 0, with 13 bases in between. The CDR3 loop is CASSLERSRGSGNTIYF. The CDR3 region has the DNA TGCGCCAGCAGCTTGGAGAGGAGCAGGGGCTCTGGAAACACCATATATTTT. The entire variable domain, with the rest obtained from reference TRBV5-1 and TRBJ1-3, is as follows: KAGVTQTPRYLIKTRGQQVTLSCSPISGHRSVSWYQQTPGQGLQFLFEYFSETQRNKGNFPGRFSGRQFSNSRSEMNVSTLELGDSALYLCASSLERSRGSGNTIYFGEGSWLTVV.

Comments on this clone: This specimen includes other DNA sequences encoding the same CDR3. The V call is TRBV5-1, the J call TRBJ1-2; 7 bases map to TRBD1. Germline loops: CDR1 SGHRS, CDR2 YFSETQ. V gave up 4 bases and J gave up 3 bases; unmatched junction bases: 6. The CDR3 runs 14 residues. The CDR3 here is CASSPGGGDYGYTF. In DNA, the CDR3 is TGCGCCAGCAGCCCGGGAGGGGGCGACTATGGCTACACCTTC. Looking up the rest from reference TRBV5-1 and TRBJ1-2 gives the full variable domain: KAGVTQTPRYLIKTRGQQVTLSCSPISGHRSVSWYQQTPGQGLQFLFEYFSETQRNKGNFPGRFSGRQFSNSRSEMNVSTLELGDSALYLCASSPGGGDYGYTFGSGTRLTVV.

The chain links TRBV3-1 (or the pseudogene TRBV3-2) to TRBJ1-1; a weak D match, TRBD1 (5 bases). Germline lookup yields CDR1 LGHDT and CDR2 YNNKEL (reference sequence). This CDR3 spans 14 amino acids. The V gene lost 3 bases and the J gene lost 6 bases, with 14 bases spanning the gap. Here the CDR3 reads CASSQKTGLAEAFF. CDR3 DNA sequence: TGTGCCAGCAGCCAGAAAACAGGCCTAGCTGAAGCTTTCTTT.

The V gene is TRBV14, the J gene TRBJ1-5, with 9 positions matching TRBD1. The V segment lost 5 bases and the J segment 5 bases; nucleotides outside the gene matches: 7. Germline CDR1 SGHDN, CDR2 FVKESK. This CDR3 is built from 15 residues. The CDR3 spells CASSKTGGRDQPQHF. CDR3 bases: TGTGCCAGCAGCAAAACAGGGGGCCGCGATCAGCCCCAGCATTTT.

V is TRBV4-2 and J is TRBJ2-2; TRBD2 matches 8 bases. The CDR3 sequence is 15 residues long. Trimming at V came to 3 bases and at J to 6 bases, leaving 6 bases not matched to a gene. Germline CDR1 reads LGHNA; CDR2 reads YNFKEQ. This chain's CDR3 is CASSQSGSPAGELFF. Here the CDR3 DNA reads TGTGCCAGCAGCCAGAGCGGGAGTCCCGCCGGGGAGCTGTTTTTT.

Here the CDR3 DNA reads TGTGCCAGCAGCTTAAGGGGGCTTTCGTATGGCTACACCTTC. It is translated as CASSLRGLSYGYTF. The gene calls are TRBV5-4 and TRBJ1-2, with 7 bases matching TRBD1. The CDR3 has 14 amino acids. V lost 2 bases and J lost 5; bases outside the gene matches: 6. Germline loops: CDR1 SGHNT, CDR2 YYREEE (reference sequence).